This is a list of T cell receptor beta chains from one sample in a study of shared clonotypes between healthy human individuals. Data came from immunoSEQ multiplex PCR; TCRdb stores just in-frame clones and leaves some out. The sample lists about 2 million clones; around 96% were seen once. Specimen: naive CD8+ T cells sorted from blood. These receptors were taken from a man younger than 35 in good health. Both conserved end residues are part of each CDR3. D genes are given only for firm matches. For some rows the clone size is stated as once, few or many, or as a class when expanded; others skip it.

j_call,cdr3_length,v_call,clone_size,d_call,cdr3_nt,cdr3_aa
TRBJ2-1,13,TRBV11-2,once,-,TGTGCCAGCAGACGGGACGGGAACAATGAGCAGTTCTTC,CASRRDGNNEQFF
TRBJ2-3,14,TRBV6-5,-,-,TGTGCCAGCAGTTACGGCGGGCGCACAGATACGCAGTATTTT,CASSYGGRTDTQYF
TRBJ2-2,18,TRBV18,-,TRBD1,TGTGCCAGCTCACCTAAGACAGGGTCCCTCACCAACACCGGGGAGCTGTTTTTT,CASSPKTGSLTNTGELFF
TRBJ1-4,15,TRBV29-1,-,TRBD1,TGCAGCGTTGAAATCTTGGGACAGGCTAATGAAAAACTGTTTTTT,CSVEILGQANEKLFF
TRBJ1-2,13,TRBV9,-,-,TGTGCCAGCAGCCCCCTGGACAGCTATGGCTACACCTTC,CASSPLDSYGYTF
TRBJ1-1,15,TRBV7-8,-,TRBD1,TGTGCCAGCAGCCTCGCCGGGACAGTGAACACTGAAGCTTTCTTT,CASSLAGTVNTEAFF
TRBJ2-1,14,TRBV11-3,-,-,TGTGCCAGCAGCTTAGGGGGCTCCCAGGAGGAGCAGTTCTTC,CASSLGGSQEEQFF
TRBJ2-7,19,TRBV11-2,-,TRBD2,TGTGCCAGCAGGCCCCATGCTTCCGGGACTAGCGGGAGGGCCTACGAGCAGTACTTC,CASRPHASGTSGRAYEQYF
TRBJ2-2,14,TRBV10-3,-,-,TGTGCCATCAGTGGGGTCGGGAACACCGGGGAGCTGTTTTTT,CAISGVGNTGELFF
TRBJ2-1,16,TRBV27,-,TRBD1,TGTGCCAGCAGTCGTGGCCCGGGACAGGGGCTGGGGGAGCAGTTCTTC,CASSRGPGQGLGEQFF
TRBJ1-5,15,TRBV27,-,-,TGTGCCAGCAGTATGACTCCCGCGGGAGGTGAGCCCCAGCATTTT,CASSMTPAGGEPQHF